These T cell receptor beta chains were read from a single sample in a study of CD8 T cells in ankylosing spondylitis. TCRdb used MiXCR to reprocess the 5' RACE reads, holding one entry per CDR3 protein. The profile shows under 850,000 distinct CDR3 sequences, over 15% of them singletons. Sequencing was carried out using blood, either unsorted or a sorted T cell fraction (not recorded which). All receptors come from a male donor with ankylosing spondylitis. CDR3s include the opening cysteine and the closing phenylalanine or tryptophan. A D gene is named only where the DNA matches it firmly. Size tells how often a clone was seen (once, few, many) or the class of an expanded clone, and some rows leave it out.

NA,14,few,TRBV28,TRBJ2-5,CASSRRGGKETQYF,TGTGCCAGCAGCCGAAGGGGGGGGAAAGAGACCCAGTACTTC
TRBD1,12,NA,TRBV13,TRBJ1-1,CASSWTGVEAFF,TGTGCCAGCAGCTGGACAGGGGTTGAAGCTTTCTTT
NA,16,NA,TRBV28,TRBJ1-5,CASSLGVIYSNQPQHF,TGTGCCAGCAGTTTGGGTGTCATATATAGCAATCAGCCCCAGCATTTT
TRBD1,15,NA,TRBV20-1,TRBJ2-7,CSARMDRSPSYEQYF,TGCAGTGCTAGAATGGACAGGAGCCCTAGTTACGAGCAGTACTTC
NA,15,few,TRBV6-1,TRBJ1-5,CASSANGYSNQPQHF,TGTGCCAGCAGTGCTAATGGGTATAGCAATCAGCCCCAGCATTTT
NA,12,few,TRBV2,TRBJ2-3,CASGGMGDTQYF,TGTGCCAGCGGGGGGATGGGGGATACGCAGTATTTT
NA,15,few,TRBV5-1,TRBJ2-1,CASSLEPGAGNEQFF,TGCGCCAGCAGCTTGGAGCCGGGGGCGGGTAATGAGCAGTTCTTC
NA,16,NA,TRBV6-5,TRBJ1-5,CASSYKDPSPYQPQHF,TGTGCCAGCAGTTACAAGGACCCGTCCCCATATCAGCCCCAGCATTTT
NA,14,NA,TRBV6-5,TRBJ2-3,CASSSRGGQNTQYF,TGTGCCAGCAGTTCGAGGGGGGGCCAAAATACGCAGTATTTT
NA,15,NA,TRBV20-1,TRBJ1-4,CSARDSRQGGEKLVF,TGCAGTGCTAGAGATTCGAGGCAGGGCGGCGAAAAACTGGTTTTT